The clone carrying this T cell receptor beta chain has more than one count but fewer than ten. The data are from a study of T-cell reconstitution after alpha-beta-depleted transplantation in children. J gave up 10 bases and V 6 bases, and 8 bases lay outside the gene matches. The CDR3 covers 13 residues. The germline V gene encodes CDR1 MDHEN and CDR2 SYDVKM. Using unique molecular identifiers, the investigators prepared the TCRbeta library. TCRdb processed the PCR reads anew with MiXCR; each CDR3 protein has one entry. The top ten clones hold 25% to 30% of a sample with about 420,000 distinct CDR3 sequences, about 16% of them seen once.

This rearrangement joins TRBV28 to TRBJ2-1; TRBD1 matches at 8 bases. This material consisted of PBMCs, mostly from graft donor cells, taken 360 days after TCRalphabeta/CD19-depleted stem cell transplant. The clonotype was recovered from a boy under three years old who had a stem cell transplant for Wiskott-Aldrich syndrome, so the T cells may come from the graft donor. The CDR3 loop is CASRGQGLNEQFF. Here the CDR3 DNA reads TGTGCCAGCAGAGGACAGGGTTTGAACGAGCAGTTCTTC. Full variable domain (outside the CDR3, taken from reference TRBV28 and TRBJ2-1): DVKVTQSSRYLVKRTGEKVFLECVQDMDHENMFWYRQDPGLGLRLIYFSYDVKMKEKGDIPEGYSVSREKKERFSLILESASTNQTSMYLCASRGQGLNEQFFGPGTRLTVL.